A selection of T cell receptor beta chains follows, all from one sample in a study of radiotherapy plus CTLA-4 blockade in lung cancer. The assay was immunoSEQ multiplex PCR, and TCRdb's table has in-frame clones only and misses some. The table includes 75,000 to 95,000 clones, approximately 82% detected once. Sequencing was performed on peripheral blood, taken from a patient treated with radiotherapy plus ipilimumab. Receptors originate from a human donor with non-small cell lung cancer that progressed on radiotherapy plus ipilimumab. The CDR3 runs from the conserved cysteine through the conserved F or W. D genes are given only for firm matches. Rows give clone size only sometimes, using once, few, many, or a class for an expanded clone.

TRBV5-1	TRBJ2-3	.	14	.	CASSLGRGGDTQYF	TGCGCCAGCAGCTTGGGGCGGGGAGGCGATACGCAGTATTTT
TRBV30	TRBJ2-7	.	13	.	CAWSVDSPYEQYF	TGTGCCTGGAGTGTAGACTCCCCCTACGAGCAGTACTTC
TRBV7-9	TRBJ2-5	.	14	.	CASSQHRVGETQYF	TGTGCCAGCAGCCAACACAGGGTTGGAGAGACCCAGTACTTC
TRBV5-4	TRBJ2-7	.	15	TRBD2	CASGPGLADSYEQYF	TGTGCCAGCGGACCGGGACTAGCGGACTCCTACGAGCAGTACTTC
TRBV2	TRBJ1-2	.	15	TRBD1	CASSEQGGRINGYTF	TGTGCCAGCAGCGAACAGGGGGGGCGAATCAATGGCTACACCTTC
TRBV28	TRBJ2-1	.	16	TRBD2	CASSHWTSTTYNEQFF	TGTGCCAGCAGTCACTGGACTAGTACTACCTACAATGAGCAGTTCTTC
TRBV6-5	TRBJ2-1	.	14	TRBD2	CASGAGASYNEQFF	TGTGCCAGCGGGGCGGGAGCGTCCTACAATGAGCAGTTCTTC
TRBV4-1	TRBJ1-2	few	15	.	CASSQALPSNYGYTF	TGCGCCAGCAGCCAAGCGCTACCTTCTAACTATGGCTACACCTTC
TRBV9	TRBJ2-3	.	14	.	CASRPVTLVDTQYF	TGTGCCAGTCGCCCCGTGACGCTTGTGGATACGCAGTATTTT
TRBV29-1	TRBJ1-5	.	13	.	CSVARENNQPQHF	TGCAGCGTTGCGAGAGAAAATAATCAGCCCCAGCATTTT
TRBV11-2	TRBJ2-7	.	18	.	CASSYDMTQGRWSYEQYF	TGTGCCAGCAGCTACGACATGACACAGGGAAGGTGGTCCTACGAGCAGTACTTC
TRBV27	TRBJ1-2	.	17	.	CASSSIGRGVGAYGYTF	TGTGCCAGCAGTTCGATAGGGAGAGGGGTTGGGGCCTATGGCTACACCTTC
TRBV19	TRBJ1-1	.	15	.	CASSIQGWLNTEAFF	TGTGCCAGTAGTATACAGGGTTGGTTGAACACTGAAGCTTTCTTT
TRBV6-1	TRBJ2-1	.	11	.	CASRDRGQQFF	TGTGCCAGCAGAGACCGGGGCCAGCAGTTCTTC
TRBV6-1	TRBJ2-3	.	15	.	CASREPGRFTDTQYF	TGTGCCAGCAGAGAACCGGGACGGTTCACAGATACGCAGTATTTT
TRBV11-3	TRBJ2-2	.	15	.	CASSFKGAGTGELFF	TGTGCCAGCAGCTTTAAAGGGGCGGGCACCGGGGAGCTGTTTTTT
TRBV4-2	TRBJ2-1	once	17	.	CASSQEMVGSANNEQFF	TGTGCCAGCAGCCAAGAAATGGTCGGGAGCGCCAACAATGAGCAGTTCTTC
TRBV4-1	TRBJ1-2	.	14	.	CASSPTDGGRGYTF	TGCGCCAGCAGCCCAACGGACGGAGGTCGGGGCTACACCTTC
TRBV6-1	TRBJ2-3	.	15	.	CASSGYSGVRDTQYF	TGTGCCAGCAGTGGTTACTCGGGTGTTCGGGATACGCAGTATTTT
TRBV30	TRBJ1-5	.	13	.	CAWSLALNQPQHF	TGTGCCTGGAGCCTGGCGCTCAATCAGCCCCAGCATTTT
TRBV29-1	TRBJ2-3	.	13	TRBD1	CSVEGQDTDTQYF	TGCAGCGTTGAGGGACAGGACACAGATACGCAGTATTTT
TRBV6-6	TRBJ2-7	.	16	TRBD2	CASSRHGLAGSYEQYF	TGTGCCAGCAGCCGCCATGGACTAGCGGGATCCTACGAGCAGTACTTC
TRBV11-2	TRBJ1-1	.	14	TRBD1	CASSFGQVGTEAFF	TGTGCCAGCAGCTTCGGACAGGTCGGGACTGAAGCTTTCTTT
TRBV14	TRBJ2-3	.	16	TRBD2	CASSQDGGRGTDTQYF	TGTGCCAGCAGCCAAGATGGTGGGAGGGGCACAGATACGCAGTATTTT
TRBV7-8	TRBJ2-1	.	14	TRBD2	CASSSGLAGHEQFF	TGTGCCAGCAGCTCGGGACTAGCGGGACATGAGCAGTTCTTC